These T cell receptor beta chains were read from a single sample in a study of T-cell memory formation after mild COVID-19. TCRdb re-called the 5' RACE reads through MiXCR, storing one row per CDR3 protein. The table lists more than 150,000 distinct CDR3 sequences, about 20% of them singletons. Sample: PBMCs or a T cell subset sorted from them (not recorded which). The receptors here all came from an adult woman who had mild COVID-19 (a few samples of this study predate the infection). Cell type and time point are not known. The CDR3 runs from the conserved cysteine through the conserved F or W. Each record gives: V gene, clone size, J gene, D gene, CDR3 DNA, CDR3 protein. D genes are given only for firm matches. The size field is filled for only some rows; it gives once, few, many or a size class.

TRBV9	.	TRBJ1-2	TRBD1	TGTGCCAGCAGCGCAGAAGGACAGGACTACTATGGCTACACCTTC	CASSAEGQDYYGYTF
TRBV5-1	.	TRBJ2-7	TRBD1	TGCGCCAGCAGCCCGATCCGGGACAGGGGCTCAGCCTACGAGCAGTACTTC	CASSPIRDRGSAYEQYF
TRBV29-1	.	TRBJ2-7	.	TGCAGCGTTGAACGTAGGGATTCCTACGAGCAGTACTTC	CSVERRDSYEQYF
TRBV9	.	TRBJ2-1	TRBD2	TGTGCCAGCAGGGGAGGGGCTGGTGAGCAGTTCTTC	CASRGGAGEQFF
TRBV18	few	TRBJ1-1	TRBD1	TGTGCCAGCTCACCATTACAGGGGGAAGACTCTGAAGCTTTCTTT	CASSPLQGEDSEAFF
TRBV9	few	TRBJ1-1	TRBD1	TGTGCCAGCAGCACCGGAGGGGACAGGGGCACTGAAGCTTTCTTT	CASSTGGDRGTEAFF
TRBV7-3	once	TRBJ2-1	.	TGTGCCAGCAGATTAAATTTGGGTTGGGGCTACAATGAGCAGTTCTTC	CASRLNLGWGYNEQFF
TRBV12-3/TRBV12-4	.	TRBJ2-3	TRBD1	TGTGCCAGCAGTTCCCAACAGGGGGCGATGACAGATACGCAGTATTTT	CASSSQQGAMTDTQYF
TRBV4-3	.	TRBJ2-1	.	TGCGCCAGCAGCCAAGAAGCGGCAGTCCATGAGCAGTTCTTC	CASSQEAAVHEQFF
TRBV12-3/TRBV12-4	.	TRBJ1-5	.	TGTGCCAGCAGTCTCACCGTAGAGGGGGGCAATCAGCCCCAGCATTTT	CASSLTVEGGNQPQHF
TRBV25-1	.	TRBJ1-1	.	TGTGCCAGCAGCGTGTCGGACACTGAAGCTTTCTTT	CASSVSDTEAFF
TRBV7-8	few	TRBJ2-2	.	TGTGCCAGCAGCTTAGGTTCGGGACCGAACACCGGGGAGCTGTTTTTT	CASSLGSGPNTGELFF
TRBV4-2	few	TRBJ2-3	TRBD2	TGTGCCAGCAGCCAGCCACCCCAACTAGCGGGGGGGCCCGGGACAGATACGCAGTATTTT	CASSQPPQLAGGPGTDTQYF
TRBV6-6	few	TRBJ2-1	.	TGTGCCAGCAGTTACTCGGACGGGGGATCCTACAATGAGCAGTTCTTC	CASSYSDGGSYNEQFF
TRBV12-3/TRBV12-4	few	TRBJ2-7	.	TGTGCCAGCAGTTTTTTCGTTGCGCCCTACGAGCAGTACTTC	CASSFFVAPYEQYF
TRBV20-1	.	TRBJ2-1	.	TGCAGTGCTAGAGATTGGGAGACTAGCTCCTACAATGAGCAGTTCTTC	CSARDWETSSYNEQFF
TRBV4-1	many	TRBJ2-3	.	TGCGCCAGCAGCCAAGAAGGGGATACGCAGTATTTT	CASSQEGDTQYF
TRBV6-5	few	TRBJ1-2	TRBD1	TGTGCCAGCAGGCCAGGACAGGCGTATGGCTACACCTTC	CASRPGQAYGYTF
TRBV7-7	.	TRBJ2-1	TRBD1	TGTGCCAGCAGCAAGGGGGTCGCCAGGGGGCTAAATGAGCAGTTCTTC	CASSKGVARGLNEQFF
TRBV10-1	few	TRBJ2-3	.	TGCGCCAGCAGTGAGCCTGTAACAGGCCACAGGGTGAATACGCAGTATTTT	CASSEPVTGHRVNTQYF
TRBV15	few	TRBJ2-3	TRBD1	TGTGCCACCAGCAGTCGGGGACAGGGTCGAACAGATACGCAGTATTTT	CATSSRGQGRTDTQYF
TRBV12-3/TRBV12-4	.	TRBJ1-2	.	TGTGCCAGCAGTTTAAGGCCGGTTGATGGCTACACCTTC	CASSLRPVDGYTF
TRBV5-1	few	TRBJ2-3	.	TGCGCCAGCAGCTCCTACGAGGGGTGGGCCACAGATACGCAGTATTTT	CASSSYEGWATDTQYF
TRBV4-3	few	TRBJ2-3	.	TGCGCCAGCAGCGACTACCACGATGACACAGATACGCAGTATTTT	CASSDYHDDTDTQYF
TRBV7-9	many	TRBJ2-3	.	TGTGCCAGCAGCTTAAGTACGCTGGATCACCTTGGGCAGTATTTT	CASSLSTLDHLGQYF
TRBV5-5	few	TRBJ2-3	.	TGTGCCAGCAGCTTGGGCGCTCCAGATACGCAGTATTTT	CASSLGAPDTQYF
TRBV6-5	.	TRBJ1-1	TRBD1	TGTGCCAGCAGTTACCATCCCGGGAGAAGGGGGCCCATGAACACTGAAGCTTTCTTT	CASSYHPGRRGPMNTEAFF
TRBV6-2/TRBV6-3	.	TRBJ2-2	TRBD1	TGTGCCAGCAGAACCACCCGGACAGGGAACACCGGGGAGCTGTTTTTT	CASRTTRTGNTGELFF
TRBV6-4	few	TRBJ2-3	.	TGTGCCAGCAGTGACCTGGGGGCCACAGATACGCAGTATTTT	CASSDLGATDTQYF
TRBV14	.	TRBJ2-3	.	TGTGCCAGCAGCGAAGAACAGGGTTGGGGCACAGATACGCAGTATTTT	CASSEEQGWGTDTQYF
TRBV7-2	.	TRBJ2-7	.	TGTGCCAGCAGCTACATCCGGGACTTATTCTACGAGCAGTACTTC	CASSYIRDLFYEQYF
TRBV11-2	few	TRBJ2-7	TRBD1	TGTGCCAGCAGCTTAGTAACGACAGGGGCCACCTACGAGCAGTACTTC	CASSLVTTGATYEQYF
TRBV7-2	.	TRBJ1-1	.	TGTGCCAGCAGTTCTACAGGGATTGAAGCTTTCTTT	CASSSTGIEAFF
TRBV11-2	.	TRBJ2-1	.	TGTGCCAGCAGCTTCTCCCATGAGCAGTTCTTC	CASSFSHEQFF
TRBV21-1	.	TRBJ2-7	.	TGTGCCAGCAGCGAAACGGGACTAGCGAGACGGAGCGAGCAGTACTTC	CASSETGLARRSEQYF
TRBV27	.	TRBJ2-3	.	TGTGCCAGCAGTTTGAAAGACTGGAGTATGGATACGCAGTATTTT	CASSLKDWSMDTQYF